This T cell receptor (beta chain) derives from a study of STAT5B mutations in CD4+ large granular lymphocyte leukemia. Generated by immunoSEQ multiplex PCR, the TCRdb table keeps only in-frame clones and is missing some. Counted here are 35,000 or so clones, less than 80% occurring once; the ten biggest clones make up around 2.5%. Germline V gene sequence: CDR1 SQVTM, CDR2 ANQGSEA. Trimming took off 3 bases at V and 5 bases at J, with 25 bases between the two ends. The CDR3 totals 17 residues. The clonotype originates from a human donor in good health. The chain combines TRBV29-1 with TRBJ1-2; D perhaps matches TRBD1 (5 bases). Material for sequencing was CD4+ T cells from blood buffy coats. The CDR3 is CSVDPFPGSADIYGYTF. In DNA, the CDR3 is TGCAGCGTTGATCCTTTTCCAGGGTCGGCGGATATATATGGCTACACCTTC.